The TCR beta chain under discussion was sequenced for a study of blood T cell repertoires in COVID-19. Study at large: Samples came from the United States, Italy and Spain, spanning acute and convalescent COVID-19.

Original data processing: Cell counts per sample came from amplifying reference gene primers. Profiled with immunoSEQ multiplex PCR; TCRdb holds only in-frame clones, not every one. Clone size and the V and J calls come from that table; the DNA yielded D and trimming. Among about 250,000 clones listed, roughly 85% were seen once. The V and J ends lost 1 base and 7 bases respectively, with 14 bases between them. There are 14 residues in the CDR3. CDR1 is SEHNR and CDR2 is FQNEAQ in the germline V gene (reference sequence). The chain joins TRBV7-9 to TRBJ2-7; tentative D call: TRBD2 (5 bases). The TCR comes from a woman aged 30 to 39 with active or convalescent COVID-19. The sample comprised peripheral blood. CDR3 region: CASSLDGVSVEQYF. Written as DNA, the CDR3 is TGTGCCAGCAGCTTAGACGGGGTATCGGTTGAGCAGTACTTC.